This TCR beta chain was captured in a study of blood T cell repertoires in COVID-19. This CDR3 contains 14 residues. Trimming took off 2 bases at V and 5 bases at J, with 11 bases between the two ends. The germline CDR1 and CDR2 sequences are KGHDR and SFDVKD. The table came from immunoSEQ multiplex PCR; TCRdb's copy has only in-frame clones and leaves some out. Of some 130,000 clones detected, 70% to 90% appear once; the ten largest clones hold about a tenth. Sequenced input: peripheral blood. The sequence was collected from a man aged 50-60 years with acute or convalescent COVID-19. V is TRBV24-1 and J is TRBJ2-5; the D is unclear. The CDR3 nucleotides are TGTGCCACCAGTGATTCACTCATGTTTGAGACCCAGTACTTC. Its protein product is CATSDSLMFETQYF.